This T cell receptor beta chain was sequenced in a study of human T cells and chemical hapten exposure. Study information: A mostly female patient group had alopecia areata, totalis or universalis.

TCRdb redid the calling of the RACE reads with MiXCR, one entry per CDR3 protein. The table includes more than 80,000 distinct CDR3 sequences, roughly 12% detected once. On this clonotype itself: Its antigen is not known.

This sample's time point: pre-sensitization, week 0. Treatment specified: therapeutic diphenylcyclopropenone sensitization with weekly scalp DPC. RNA extraction used unfractionated whole blood as the source of total RNA. Study-wide results and caveats: Donors in the study had alopecia, meaning their immune response may differ from healthy people's. Expanded TCRs showed more large CDR3 clusters than pre-sensitization or healthy control sets.

Material: whole blood, obtained in connection with sensitization to the hapten diphenylcyclopropenone (DPC). The clonotype originates from a woman aged 50 to 60 with alopecia areata. Some clones in this sample may be carry-over from other donors' samples.

CDR3 coding DNA: TGTGCCAGCTCACTACGGGAGTCCGGGACAGATACGCAGTATTTT. Amino acids: CASSLRESGTDTQYF. This chain connects TRBV18 to TRBJ2-3, with D maybe TRBD2 (6 bases). CDR1 KGHSH and CDR2 LQKENI come from the germline V gene. V lost 4 bases and J 3 bases, leaving 14 bases between the germline ends. This CDR3 comprises 15 residues. The full variable domain, completed using reference TRBV18 and TRBJ2-3, is NAGVMQNPRHLVRRRGQEARLRCSPMKGHSHVYWYRQLPEEGLKFMVYLQKENIIDESGMPKERFSAEFPKEGPSILRIQQVVRGDSAAYFCASSLRESGTDTQYFGPGTRLTVL.